The sequence of this T cell receptor (beta chain) was determined in a study of CD8 T cells in ankylosing spondylitis (dated by TCRdb to 2017 to 2019). For context, the study as a whole: The study set out to find disease-linked TCR variants by profiling T cell receptor beta repertoires in ankylosing spondylitis patients and healthy donors. The whole study cohort included 108 healthy donors and 20 to 30 ankylosing spondylitis patients. Samples of peripheral blood were taken, and for ankylosing spondylitis patients, synovial fluid was collected as well. The full study reports these points: A CD8+ phenotype was shown by the disease-linked clones, which were found at relatively low frequencies in peripheral blood. Some motif variants were previously reported in synovial fluid and blood of reactive arthritis patients, suggesting common disease-initiation mechanisms. Significant enrichment of the disease-linked clones was reported in matched synovial fluid samples from ankylosing spondylitis patients. A TCR beta motif made up of several highly homologous amino acid variants appeared to be characteristic of blood from ankylosing spondylitis patients.

TCRdb shows the sequencer as Illumina HiSeq 2500. Quantitative 5'-RACE with molecular barcodes was used to prepare TCR beta libraries. As for the original processing: Disease-linked TCR variants were identified with a new computational method built on a probabilistic model of VDJ rearrangement. TCRdb's own reprocessing of the public reads used fastp at Q25 and MiXCR and kept productive beta chains. Every distinct CDR3 protein forms one entry, paired with its most common genes and DNA. The V and J calls were determined by TCRdb, not by the authors. This sample lists 200,000 to 250,000 distinct CDR3 sequences; approximately 20% were detected once. 42% of the sample lies in the top ten. The CDR3, from cysteine to phenylalanine, totals 16 residues. The DNA shown is the 48-base CDR3, in frame from base 1. Sequences SGHAT (CDR1) and FQNNGV (CDR2) are obtained from the germline V gene. V and J are truncated by 4 bases and 3 bases respectively, leaving an intervening sequence of 16 bases.

A remark on this clonotype: Its specific antigen is unknown. Nothing much larger sits one base from this clone, and base qualities are not available.

The chain is assembled from TRBV11-2 and TRBJ1-3; matching of 5 bases hints at TRBD1 as the D gene. This clonotype originated in a male donor with ankylosing spondylitis. The sequenced sample consisted of blood, either unsorted or a sorted T cell fraction (not recorded which). The sequenced DNA is TGTGCCAGCAGCTCACAACAGGCCTATATTGGAAACACCATATATTTT. It specifies CASSSQQAYIGNTIYF. With the portions outside the CDR3 filled from the reference TRBV11-2 and TRBJ1-3 genes, the complete variable region becomes EAGVAQSPRYKIIEKRQSVAFWCNPISGHATLYWYQQILGQGPKLLIQFQNNGVVDDSQLPKDRFSAERLKGVDSTLKIQPAKLEDSAVYLCASSSQQAYIGNTIYFGEGSWLTVV.